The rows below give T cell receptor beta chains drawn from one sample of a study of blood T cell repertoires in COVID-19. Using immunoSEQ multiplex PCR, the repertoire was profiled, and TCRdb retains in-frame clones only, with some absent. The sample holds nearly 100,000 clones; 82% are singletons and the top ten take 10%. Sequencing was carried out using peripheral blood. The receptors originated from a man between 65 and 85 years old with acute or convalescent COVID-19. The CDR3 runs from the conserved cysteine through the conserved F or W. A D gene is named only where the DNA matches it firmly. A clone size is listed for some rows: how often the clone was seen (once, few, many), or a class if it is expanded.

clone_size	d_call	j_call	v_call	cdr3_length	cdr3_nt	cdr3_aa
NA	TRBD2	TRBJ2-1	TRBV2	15	TGTGCCAGCAGTGAAGCAGCGGGGGGGCTGAATGAGCAGTTCTTC	CASSEAAGGLNEQFF
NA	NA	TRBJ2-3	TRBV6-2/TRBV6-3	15	TGTGCCAGCAGCCCAGGAGGAAGCCTCACAGATACGCAGTATTTT	CASSPGGSLTDTQYF
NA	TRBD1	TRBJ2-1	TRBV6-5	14	TGTGCCAGCAACCAGGGACAGACTTACAATGAGCAGTTCTTC	CASNQGQTYNEQFF
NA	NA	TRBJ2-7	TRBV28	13	TGTGCCAGCATCGATGGGCAGTCCAGCGAGCAGTACTTC	CASIDGQSSEQYF
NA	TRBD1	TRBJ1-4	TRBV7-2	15	TGTGCCAGCAGCTCCCCGACAGGGGGCGCCCGAAAACTGTTTTTT	CASSSPTGGARKLFF
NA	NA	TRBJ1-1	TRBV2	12	TGTGCCAGCAGTGAAGACAAACGAGAAGCTTTCTTT	CASSEDKREAFF
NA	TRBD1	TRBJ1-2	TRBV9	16	TGTGCCAGCAGAGCCACCGGGACAGGGGGCGTCTATGGCTACACCTTC	CASRATGTGGVYGYTF
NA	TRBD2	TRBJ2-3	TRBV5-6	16	TGTGCCAGCAGCTTGCAAGGTAGCGGGGCCGGTTCTACGCAGTATTTT	CASSLQGSGAGSTQYF
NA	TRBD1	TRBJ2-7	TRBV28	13	TGTGCCATTAACCCGGGACAGAGCTACGAGCAGTACTTC	CAINPGQSYEQYF
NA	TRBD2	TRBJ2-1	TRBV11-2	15	TGTGCCAGCAGCTCCATTCCTAGCGGGCGCAATGAGCAGTTCTTC	CASSSIPSGRNEQFF
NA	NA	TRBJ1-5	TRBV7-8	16	TGTGCCAGCAGCTTAGCCAGGCCAGGGGAGCGTCAGCCCCAGCATTTT	CASSLARPGERQPQHF
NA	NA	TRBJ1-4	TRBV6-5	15	TGTGCCAGCAGTTACTTTACAGGGAGTAATGAAAAACTGTTTTTT	CASSYFTGSNEKLFF
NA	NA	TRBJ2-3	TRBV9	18	TGTGCCAGCAGCCCTCAGTTGACCAGGGGAGCAAACACAGATACGCAGTATTTT	CASSPQLTRGANTDTQYF
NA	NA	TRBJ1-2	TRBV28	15	TGTGCCAGCAGTTTATTCGCACAGTTTGGCTATGGCTACACCTTC	CASSLFAQFGYGYTF
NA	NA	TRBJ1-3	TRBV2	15	TGTGCCAGCAGTGAAGAAGGGGCTATTGGAAACACCATATATTTT	CASSEEGAIGNTIYF
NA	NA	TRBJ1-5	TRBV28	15	TGTGCCAGCAGTTCTCCCGTAGCGGGCAATCAGCCCCAGCATTTT	CASSSPVAGNQPQHF
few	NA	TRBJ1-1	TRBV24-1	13	TGTGCCACCAGTGGTACGGTGAACACTGAAGCTTTCTTT	CATSGTVNTEAFF
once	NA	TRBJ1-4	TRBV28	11	TGTGCCAGCTATTCTAATGAAAAACTGTTTTTT	CASYSNEKLFF
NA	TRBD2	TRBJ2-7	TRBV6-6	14	TGTGCCAGCAGTGGGACTAGCGGATCCTACGAGCAGTACTTC	CASSGTSGSYEQYF
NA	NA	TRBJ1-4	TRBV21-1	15	TGTGCCAGCAGCTGCCGGGACAGGGTGGGAGAAAAACTGTTTTTT	CASSCRDRVGEKLFF
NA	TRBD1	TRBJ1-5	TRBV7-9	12	TGTGCCAGCAGCTTAGGGGACAGGGCGAAGCATTTT	CASSLGDRAKHF
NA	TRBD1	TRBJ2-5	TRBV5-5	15	TGTGCCAGCAGCGGGGGACAGGGTGTTTTAGAGACCCAGTACTTC	CASSGGQGVLETQYF
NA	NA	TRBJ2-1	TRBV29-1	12	TGCAGCGTCCCCAGCTCCTACAATGAGCAGTTCTTC	CSVPSSYNEQFF
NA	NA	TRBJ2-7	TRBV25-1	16	TGTGCCAGCAGTGGGCGACAGGCCCCAACCTCCTACGAGCAGTACTTC	CASSGRQAPTSYEQYF
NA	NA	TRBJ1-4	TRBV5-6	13	TGTGCCAGCAGCTATAACGACCAGGCAAAACTGTTTTTT	CASSYNDQAKLFF
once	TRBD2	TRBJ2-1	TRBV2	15	TGTGCCAGCAGCTCGACTAGCGGGAGGAACAATGAGCAGTTCTTC	CASSSTSGRNNEQFF
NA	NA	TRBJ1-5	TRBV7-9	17	TGTGCCAGCAGCTTAGCCCCCGACAGAGATAGCAATCAGCCCCAGCATTTT	CASSLAPDRDSNQPQHF
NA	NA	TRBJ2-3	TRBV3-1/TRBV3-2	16	TGTGCCAGCAGCCAAGAGAAGGGGTTCTTCACAGATACGCAGTATTTT	CASSQEKGFFTDTQYF
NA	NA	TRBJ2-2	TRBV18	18	TGTGCCAGCTCACCACCGATTGCAGGTGGATCGAACACCGGGGAGCTGTTTTTT	CASSPPIAGGSNTGELFF
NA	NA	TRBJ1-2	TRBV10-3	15	TGTGCCATCAGTGACGCGGGGGGCTCGGACTATGGCTACACCTTC	CAISDAGGSDYGYTF
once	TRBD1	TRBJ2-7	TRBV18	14	TGTGCCAGCTCACCACCGGGACAGGGTCTCGAGCAGTACTTC	CASSPPGQGLEQYF
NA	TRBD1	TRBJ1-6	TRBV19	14	TGTGCCAGTACCCCAATCAGGGGGAATTCACCCCTCCACTTT	CASTPIRGNSPLHF
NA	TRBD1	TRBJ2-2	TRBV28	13	TGTGCCACACAGACAGGGGATACCGGGGAGCTGTTTTTT	CATQTGDTGELFF
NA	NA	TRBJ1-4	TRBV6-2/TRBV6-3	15	TGTGCCAGCAGTCTCGGACTTGCAACTAATGAAAAACTGTTTTTT	CASSLGLATNEKLFF
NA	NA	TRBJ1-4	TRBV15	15	TGTGCCACCAGCAGAAGTCTTTCACAAAATGAAAAACTGTTTTTT	CATSRSLSQNEKLFF
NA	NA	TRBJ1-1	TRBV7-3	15	TGTGCCAGCAGCTTAACGTGGGGGGAGAACACTGAAGCTTTCTTT	CASSLTWGENTEAFF
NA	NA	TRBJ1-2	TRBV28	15	TGTGCCAGCAGTTCCCCCGCGGGGGCCAACTATGGCTACACCTTC	CASSSPAGANYGYTF
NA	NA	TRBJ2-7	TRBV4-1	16	TGCGCCAGCAGCCCCTCCGCGACAGCCTTTGGCTACGAGCAGTACTTC	CASSPSATAFGYEQYF
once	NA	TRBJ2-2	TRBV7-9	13	TGTGCCAGCAGCTTAGTGGTGAGCGGGGAGCTGTTTTTT	CASSLVVSGELFF
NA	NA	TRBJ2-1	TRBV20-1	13	TGCAGTGCTAGTGGCTTGGGGGCCAATGAGCAGTTCTTC	CSASGLGANEQFF
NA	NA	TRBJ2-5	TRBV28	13	TGTGCCAGCAGTTTTCAGGGTTTGGGGACCCAGTACTTC	CASSFQGLGTQYF
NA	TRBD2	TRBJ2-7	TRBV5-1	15	TGCGCCAGCAGCTTGGACCCCGGGACTAGCTACGAGCAGTACTTC	CASSLDPGTSYEQYF
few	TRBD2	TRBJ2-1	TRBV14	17	TGTGCCAGCAGCCAAGAGCTAGCGGCTATTAACGGGGATGAGCAGTTCTTC	CASSQELAAINGDEQFF
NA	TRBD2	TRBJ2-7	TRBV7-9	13	TGTGCCAGCAGCTCGTGGACTAGCCTCGAGCAGTACTTC	CASSSWTSLEQYF
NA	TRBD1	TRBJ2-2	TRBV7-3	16	TGTGCCAGCAGCTCCCAAGGACAGGGGGCTCCCGGGGAGCTGTTTTTT	CASSSQGQGAPGELFF
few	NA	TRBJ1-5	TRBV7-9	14	TGTGCCAGCAGCTTAAGCCGGGGTAATCAGCCCCAGCATTTT	CASSLSRGNQPQHF
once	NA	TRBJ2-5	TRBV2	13	TGTGCCAGCAGGGGCGGGACCCAAGAGACCCAGTACTTC	CASRGGTQETQYF
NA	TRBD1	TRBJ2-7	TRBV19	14	TGTGCCAGTAGTTCTACCGGGACAGGGAGGGAGCAGTACTTC	CASSSTGTGREQYF